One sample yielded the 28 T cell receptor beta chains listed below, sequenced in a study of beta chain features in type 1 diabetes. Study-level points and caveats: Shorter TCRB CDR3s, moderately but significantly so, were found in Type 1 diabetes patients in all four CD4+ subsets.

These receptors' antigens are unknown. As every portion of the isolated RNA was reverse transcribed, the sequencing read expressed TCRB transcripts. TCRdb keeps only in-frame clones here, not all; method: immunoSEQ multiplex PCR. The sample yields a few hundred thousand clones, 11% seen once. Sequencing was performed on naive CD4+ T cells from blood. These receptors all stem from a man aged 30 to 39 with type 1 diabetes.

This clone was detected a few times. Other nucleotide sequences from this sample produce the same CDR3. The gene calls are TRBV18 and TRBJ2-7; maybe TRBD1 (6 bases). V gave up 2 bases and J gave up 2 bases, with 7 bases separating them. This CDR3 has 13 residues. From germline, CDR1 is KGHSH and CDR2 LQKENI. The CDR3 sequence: CASSPGQTYEQYF. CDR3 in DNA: TGTGCCAGCTCACCAGGACAGACCTACGAGCAGTACTTC.

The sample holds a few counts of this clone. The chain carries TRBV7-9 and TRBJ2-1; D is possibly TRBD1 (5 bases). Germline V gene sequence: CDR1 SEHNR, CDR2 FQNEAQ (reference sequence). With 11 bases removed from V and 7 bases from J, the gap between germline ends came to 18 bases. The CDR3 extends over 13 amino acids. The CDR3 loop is CAPEEGAPNEQFF. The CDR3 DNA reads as TGTGCCCCAGAGGAAGGGGCGCCGAATGAGCAGTTCTTC.

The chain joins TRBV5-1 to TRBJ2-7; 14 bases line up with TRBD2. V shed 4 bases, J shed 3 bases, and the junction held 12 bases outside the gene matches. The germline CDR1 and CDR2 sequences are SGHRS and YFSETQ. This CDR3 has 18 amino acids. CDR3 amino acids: CASSLGLAGGTPFYEQYF. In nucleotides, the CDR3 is TGCGCCAGCAGCCTCGGACTAGCGGGGGGCACGCCGTTCTACGAGCAGTACTTC. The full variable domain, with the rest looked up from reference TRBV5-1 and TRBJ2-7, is KAGVTQTPRYLIKTRGQQVTLSCSPISGHRSVSWYQQTPGQGLQFLFEYFSETQRNKGNFPGRFSGRQFSNSRSEMNVSTLELGDSALYLCASSLGLAGGTPFYEQYFGPGTRLTVT.

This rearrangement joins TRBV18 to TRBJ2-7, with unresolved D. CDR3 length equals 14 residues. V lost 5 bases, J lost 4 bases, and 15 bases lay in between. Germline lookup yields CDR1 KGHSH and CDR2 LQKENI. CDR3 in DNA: TGTGCCAGCTCAGCCGGGTCGGAGAGATACGAGCAGTACTTC. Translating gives CASSAGSERYEQYF.

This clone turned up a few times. The CDR3 nucleotides read TGTGCCAGCAGCCTTGGTCCAGGGGGCTTCAATGAGCAGTTCTTC. This codes for CASSLGPGGFNEQFF. The rearrangement uses TRBV7-6 and TRBJ2-1, with 8 bases identical to TRBD1. The ends lost 5 bases at V and 6 bases at J; junction bases unmatched: 9. The CDR3 is made up of 15 amino acids. Germline CDR1 reads SGHVS; CDR2 reads FNYEAQ.

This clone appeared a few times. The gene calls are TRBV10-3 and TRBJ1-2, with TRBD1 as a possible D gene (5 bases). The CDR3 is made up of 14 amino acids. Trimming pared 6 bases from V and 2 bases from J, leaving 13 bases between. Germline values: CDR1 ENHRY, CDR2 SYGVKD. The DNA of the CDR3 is TGTGCCATCAGCCCACAGGTCAAAAACTATGGCTACACCTTC. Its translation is CAISPQVKNYGYTF.

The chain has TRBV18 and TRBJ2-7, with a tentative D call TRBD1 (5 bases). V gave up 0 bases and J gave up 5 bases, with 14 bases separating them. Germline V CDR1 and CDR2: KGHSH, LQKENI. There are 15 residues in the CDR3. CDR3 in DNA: TGTGCCAGCTCACCACCTGGAGCAGGGCTCAACGAGCAGTACTTC. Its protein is CASSPPGAGLNEQYF.

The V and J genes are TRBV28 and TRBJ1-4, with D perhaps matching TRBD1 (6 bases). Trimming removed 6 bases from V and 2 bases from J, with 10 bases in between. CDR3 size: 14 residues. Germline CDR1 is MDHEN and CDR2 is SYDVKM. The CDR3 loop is CASSPGDTNEKLFF. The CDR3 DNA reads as TGTGCCAGCAGCCCAGGGGACACTAATGAAAAACTGTTTTTT.

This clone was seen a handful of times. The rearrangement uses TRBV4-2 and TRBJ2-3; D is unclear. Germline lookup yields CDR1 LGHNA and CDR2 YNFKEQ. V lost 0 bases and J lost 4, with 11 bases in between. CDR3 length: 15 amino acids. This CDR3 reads CASSQDLLSADTQYF. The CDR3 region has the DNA TGTGCCAGCAGCCAAGATCTATTGAGCGCAGATACGCAGTATTTT.

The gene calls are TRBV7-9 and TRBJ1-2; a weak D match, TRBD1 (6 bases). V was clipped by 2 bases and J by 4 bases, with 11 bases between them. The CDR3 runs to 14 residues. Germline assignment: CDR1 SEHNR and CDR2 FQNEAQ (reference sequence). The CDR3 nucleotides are TGTGCCAGCAGCTTACAACAGGGATTCTATGGCTACACCTTC. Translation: CASSLQQGFYGYTF.

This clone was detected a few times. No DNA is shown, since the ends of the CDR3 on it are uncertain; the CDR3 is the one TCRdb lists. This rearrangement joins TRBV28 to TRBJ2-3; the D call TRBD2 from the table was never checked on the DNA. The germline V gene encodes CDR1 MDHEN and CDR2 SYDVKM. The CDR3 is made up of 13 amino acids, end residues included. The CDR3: CASSSSGLPMQYF.

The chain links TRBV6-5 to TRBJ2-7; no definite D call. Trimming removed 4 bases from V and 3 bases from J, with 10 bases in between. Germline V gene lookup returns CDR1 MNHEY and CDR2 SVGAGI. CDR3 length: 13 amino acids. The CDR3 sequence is CASSSLQFYEQYF. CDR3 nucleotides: TGTGCCAGCAGTTCCCTACAGTTCTACGAGCAGTACTTC.

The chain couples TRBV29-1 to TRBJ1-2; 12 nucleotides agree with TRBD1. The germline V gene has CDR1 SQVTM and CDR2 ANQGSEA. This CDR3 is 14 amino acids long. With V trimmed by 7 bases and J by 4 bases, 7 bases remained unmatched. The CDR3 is CSAGTGGAGYGYTF. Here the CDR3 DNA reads TGCAGCGCCGGGACAGGGGGCGCGGGCTATGGCTACACCTTC.

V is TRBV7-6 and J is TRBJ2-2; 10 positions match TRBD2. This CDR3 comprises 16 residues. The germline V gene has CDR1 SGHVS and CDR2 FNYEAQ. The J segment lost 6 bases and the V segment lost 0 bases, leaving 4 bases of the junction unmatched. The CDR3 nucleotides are TGTGCCAGCAGCTTAGCCCCACTAGCGGGGTCCGGGGAGCTGTTTTTT. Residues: CASSLAPLAGSGELFF. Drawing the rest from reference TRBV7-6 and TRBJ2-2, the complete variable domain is GAGVSQSPRYKVTKRGQDVALRCDPISGHVSLYWYRQALGQGPEFLTYFNYEAQQDKSGLPNDRFSAERPEGSISTLTIQRTEQRDSAMYRCASSLAPLAGSGELFFGEGSRLTVL.

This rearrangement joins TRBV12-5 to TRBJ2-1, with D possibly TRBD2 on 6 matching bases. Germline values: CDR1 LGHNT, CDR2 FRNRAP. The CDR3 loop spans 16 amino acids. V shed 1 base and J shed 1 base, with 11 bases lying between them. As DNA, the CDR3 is TGTGCTAGTGGTTTGGGGTTAGCGGCATCCTACAATGAGCAGTTCTTC. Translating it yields CASGLGLAASYNEQFF.

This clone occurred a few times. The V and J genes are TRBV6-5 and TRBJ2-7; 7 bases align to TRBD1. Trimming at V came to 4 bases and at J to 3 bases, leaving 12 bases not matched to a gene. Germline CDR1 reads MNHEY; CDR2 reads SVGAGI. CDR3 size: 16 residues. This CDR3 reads CASSSPSGTVVYEQYF. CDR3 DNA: TGTGCCAGCAGTTCCCCCTCCGGGACAGTGGTCTACGAGCAGTACTTC.

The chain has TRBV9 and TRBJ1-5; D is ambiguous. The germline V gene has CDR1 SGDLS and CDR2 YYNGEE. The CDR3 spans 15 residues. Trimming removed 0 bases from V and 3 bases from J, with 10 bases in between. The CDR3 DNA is TGTGCCAGCAGCGTAGACGGAGACCTCAATCAGCCCCAGCATTTT. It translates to CASSVDGDLNQPQHF.

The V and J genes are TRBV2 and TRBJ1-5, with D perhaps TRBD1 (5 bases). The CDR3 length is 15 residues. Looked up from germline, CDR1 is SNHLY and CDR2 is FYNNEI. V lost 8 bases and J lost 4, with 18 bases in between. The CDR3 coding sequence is TGTGCCAGCGCTGGAACCCTCGGGGGTAATCAGCCCCAGCATTTT. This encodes CASAGTLGGNQPQHF.

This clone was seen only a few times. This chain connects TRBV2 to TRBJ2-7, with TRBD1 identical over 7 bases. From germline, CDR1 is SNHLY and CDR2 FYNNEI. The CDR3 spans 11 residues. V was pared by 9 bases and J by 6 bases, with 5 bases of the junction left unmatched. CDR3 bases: TGTGCCAGTGACAGGGCAGGCGAGCAGTACTTC. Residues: CASDRAGEQYF.

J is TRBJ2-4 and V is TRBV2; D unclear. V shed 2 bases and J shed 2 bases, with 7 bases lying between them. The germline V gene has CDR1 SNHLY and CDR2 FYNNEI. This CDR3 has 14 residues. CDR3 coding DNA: TGTGCCAGCAGTGAACGGGTGACCAAAAACATTCAGTACTTC. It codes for CASSERVTKNIQYF.

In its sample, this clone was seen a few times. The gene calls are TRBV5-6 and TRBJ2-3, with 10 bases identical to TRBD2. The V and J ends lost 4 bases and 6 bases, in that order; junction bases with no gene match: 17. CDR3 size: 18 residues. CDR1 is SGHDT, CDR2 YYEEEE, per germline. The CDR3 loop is CASSLSESNLAGADTQYF. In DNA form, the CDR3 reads TGTGCCAGCAGCCTCAGCGAATCAAACCTAGCGGGGGCGGATACGCAGTATTTT. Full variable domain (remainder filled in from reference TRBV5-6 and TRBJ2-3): DAGVTQSPTHLIKTRGQQVTLRCSPKSGHDTVSWYQQALGQGPQFIFQYYEEEERQRGNFPDRFSGHQFPNYSSELNVNALLLGDSALYLCASSLSESNLAGADTQYFGPGTRLTVL.

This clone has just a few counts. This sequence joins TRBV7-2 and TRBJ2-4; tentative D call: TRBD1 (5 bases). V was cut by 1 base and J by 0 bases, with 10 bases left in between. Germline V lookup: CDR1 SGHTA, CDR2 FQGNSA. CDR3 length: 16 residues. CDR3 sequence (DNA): TGTGCCAGCAGCTTAGTTGGCCAGGGAGCCAAAAACATTCAGTACTTC. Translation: CASSLVGQGAKNIQYF.

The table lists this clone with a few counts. CDR3 amino acids: CASSLGRGTDTQYF. Here the CDR3 DNA reads TGTGCCAGTAGTCTAGGAAGAGGCACAGATACGCAGTATTTT. The chain carries TRBV19 and TRBJ2-3; D gene ambiguous. The CDR3 is 14 amino acids. Trimming pared 5 bases from V and 1 base from J, leaving 10 bases between. Looked up from germline, CDR1 is LNHDA and CDR2 is SQIVND (reference sequence).

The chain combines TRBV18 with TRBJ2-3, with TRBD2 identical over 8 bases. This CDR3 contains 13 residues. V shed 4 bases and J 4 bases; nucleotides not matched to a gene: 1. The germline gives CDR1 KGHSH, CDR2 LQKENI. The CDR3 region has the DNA TGTGCCAGCTCACAACTAGCGGCAGATACGCAGTATTTT. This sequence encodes CASSQLAADTQYF.

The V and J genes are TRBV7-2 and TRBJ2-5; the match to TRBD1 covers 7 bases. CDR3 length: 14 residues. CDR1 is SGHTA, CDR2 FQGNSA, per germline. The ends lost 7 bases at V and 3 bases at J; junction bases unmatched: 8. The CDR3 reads CASKGAGAKETQYF. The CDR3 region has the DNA TGTGCCAGCAAGGGGGCAGGGGCTAAAGAGACCCAGTACTTC. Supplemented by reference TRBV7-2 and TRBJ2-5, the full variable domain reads GAGVSQSPSNKVTEKGKDVELRCDPISGHTALYWYRQSLGQGLEFLIYFQGNSAPDKSGLPSDRFSAERTGGSVSTLTIQRTQQEDSAVYLCASKGAGAKETQYFGPGTRLLVL.

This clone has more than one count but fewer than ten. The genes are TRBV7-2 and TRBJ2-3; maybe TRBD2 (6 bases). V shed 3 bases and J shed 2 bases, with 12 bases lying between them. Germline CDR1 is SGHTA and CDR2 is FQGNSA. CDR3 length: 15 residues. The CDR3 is CASSLFRGTTDTQYF. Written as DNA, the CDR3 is TGTGCCAGCAGCTTGTTTCGGGGGACCACAGATACGCAGTATTTT.

The CDR3, as DNA: TGTGCCAGCAGCTCTGGTTGGGGACAGAATTATGGCTACACCTTC. It translates to CASSSGWGQNYGYTF. The genes are TRBV7-2 and TRBJ1-2, with 7 bases fitting TRBD1. The CDR3 totals 15 residues. Losses at the gene ends were 4 bases for V and 5 bases for J; bases not matched to a gene: 10. Per the germline V gene, CDR1 is SGHTA and CDR2 is FQGNSA. Combining the CDR3 with reference TRBV7-2 and TRBJ1-2 gives the whole variable domain GAGVSQSPSNKVTEKGKDVELRCDPISGHTALYWYRQSLGQGLEFLIYFQGNSAPDKSGLPSDRFSAERTGGSVSTLTIQRTQQEDSAVYLCASSSGWGQNYGYTFGSGTRLTVV.

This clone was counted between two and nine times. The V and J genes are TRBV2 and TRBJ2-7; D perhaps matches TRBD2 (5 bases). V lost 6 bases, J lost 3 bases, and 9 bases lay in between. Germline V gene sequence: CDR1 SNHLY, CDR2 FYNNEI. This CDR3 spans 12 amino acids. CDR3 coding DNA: TGTGCCAGCAGGGAACGGGGCTACGAGCAGTACTTC. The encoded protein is CASRERGYEQYF.